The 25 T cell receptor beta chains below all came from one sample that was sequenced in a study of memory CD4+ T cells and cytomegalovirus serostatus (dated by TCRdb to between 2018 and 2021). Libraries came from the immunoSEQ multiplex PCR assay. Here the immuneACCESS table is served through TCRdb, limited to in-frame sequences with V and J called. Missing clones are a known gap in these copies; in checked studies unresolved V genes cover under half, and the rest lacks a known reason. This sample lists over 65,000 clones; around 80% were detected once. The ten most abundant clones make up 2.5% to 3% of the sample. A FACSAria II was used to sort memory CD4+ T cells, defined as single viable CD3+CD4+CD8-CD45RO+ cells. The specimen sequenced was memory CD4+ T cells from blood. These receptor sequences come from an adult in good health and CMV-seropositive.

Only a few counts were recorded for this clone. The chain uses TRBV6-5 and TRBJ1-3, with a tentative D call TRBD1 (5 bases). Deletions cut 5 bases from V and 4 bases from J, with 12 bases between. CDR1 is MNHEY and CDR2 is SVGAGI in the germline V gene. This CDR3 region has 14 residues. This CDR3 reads CASSRLSGGNTIYF. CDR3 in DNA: TGTGCCAGCAGTCGTCTTTCAGGGGGAAACACCATATATTTT.

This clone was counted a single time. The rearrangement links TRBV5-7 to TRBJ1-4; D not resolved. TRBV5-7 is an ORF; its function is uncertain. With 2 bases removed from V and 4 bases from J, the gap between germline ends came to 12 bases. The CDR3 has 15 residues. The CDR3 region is CASSLRWQINEKLFF. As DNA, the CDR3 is TGTGCCAGCAGCTTACGGTGGCAAATTAATGAAAAACTGTTTTTT.

The CDR3 bases are TGTGCCAGCAGCTTGGCGGGGTCCCATGAGACCCAGTACTTC. The encoded protein is CASSLAGSHETQYF. The chain has TRBV7-2 and TRBJ2-5; maybe TRBD2 (6 bases). The CDR3 has 14 amino acids. With 3 bases removed from V and 5 bases from J, the gap between germline ends came to 13 bases. Germline CDR1 reads SGHTA; CDR2 reads FQGNSA. Complete variable domain (other parts from reference TRBV7-2 and TRBJ2-5): GAGVSQSPSNKVTEKGKDVELRCDPISGHTALYWYRQSLGQGLEFLIYFQGNSAPDKSGLPSDRFSAERTGGSVSTLTIQRTQQEDSAVYLCASSLAGSHETQYFGPGTRLLVL.

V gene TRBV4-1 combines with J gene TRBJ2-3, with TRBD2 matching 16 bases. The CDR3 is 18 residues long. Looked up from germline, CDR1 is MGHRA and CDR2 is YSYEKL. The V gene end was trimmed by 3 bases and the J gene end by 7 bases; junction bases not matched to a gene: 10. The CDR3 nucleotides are TGCGCCAGCAGCCAGGGACTAGCGGGAGGGCCCGTCAAAAATACGCAGTATTTT. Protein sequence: CASSQGLAGGPVKNTQYF.

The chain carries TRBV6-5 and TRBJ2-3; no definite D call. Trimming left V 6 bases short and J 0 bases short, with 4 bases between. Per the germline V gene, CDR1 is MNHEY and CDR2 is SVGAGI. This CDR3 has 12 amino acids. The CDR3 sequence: CASRISTDTQYF. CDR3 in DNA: TGTGCCAGCAGGATCAGCACAGATACGCAGTATTTT.

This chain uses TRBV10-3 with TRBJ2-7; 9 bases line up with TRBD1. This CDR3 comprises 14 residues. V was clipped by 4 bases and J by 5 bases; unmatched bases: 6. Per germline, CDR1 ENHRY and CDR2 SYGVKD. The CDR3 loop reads CAISGGTGSNEQYF. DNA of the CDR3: TGTGCCATCAGTGGCGGGACAGGGTCAAACGAGCAGTACTTC.

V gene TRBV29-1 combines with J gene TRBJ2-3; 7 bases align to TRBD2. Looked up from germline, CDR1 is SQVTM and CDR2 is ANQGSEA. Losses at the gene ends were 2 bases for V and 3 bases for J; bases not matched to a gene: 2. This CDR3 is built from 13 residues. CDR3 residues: CSVELAVTDTQYF. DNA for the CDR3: TGCAGCGTTGAACTAGCGGTAACAGATACGCAGTATTTT.

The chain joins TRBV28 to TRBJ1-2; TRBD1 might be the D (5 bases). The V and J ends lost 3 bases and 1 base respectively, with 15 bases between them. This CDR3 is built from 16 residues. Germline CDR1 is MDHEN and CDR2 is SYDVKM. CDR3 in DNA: TGTGCCAGCAGTTTGACGGGGACGGGGTTTAACTATGGCTACACCTTC. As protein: CASSLTGTGFNYGYTF.

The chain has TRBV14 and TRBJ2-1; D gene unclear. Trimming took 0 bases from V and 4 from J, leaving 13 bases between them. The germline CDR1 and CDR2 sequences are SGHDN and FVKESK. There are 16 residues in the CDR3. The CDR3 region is CASSQERSTVYNEQFF. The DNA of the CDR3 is TGTGCCAGCAGCCAAGAACGTTCGACGGTATACAATGAGCAGTTCTTC.

The CDR3 reads CASSQDNNYGYTF. CDR3 coding DNA: TGTGCCAGCAGCCAGGACAATAACTATGGCTACACCTTC. The chain combines TRBV28 with TRBJ1-2; D might be TRBD1 (5 bases). The germline V and J ends were trimmed by 6 bases and 1 base, with 9 bases remaining between them. Germline CDR1 reads MDHEN; CDR2 reads SYDVKM. The CDR3 loop spans 13 amino acids.

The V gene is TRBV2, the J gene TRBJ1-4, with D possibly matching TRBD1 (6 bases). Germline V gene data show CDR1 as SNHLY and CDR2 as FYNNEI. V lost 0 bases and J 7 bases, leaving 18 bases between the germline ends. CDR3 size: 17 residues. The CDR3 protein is CASSEALRTVDLEKLFF. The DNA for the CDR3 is TGTGCCAGCAGTGAAGCGCTTCGGACAGTCGACCTTGAAAAACTGTTTTTT.

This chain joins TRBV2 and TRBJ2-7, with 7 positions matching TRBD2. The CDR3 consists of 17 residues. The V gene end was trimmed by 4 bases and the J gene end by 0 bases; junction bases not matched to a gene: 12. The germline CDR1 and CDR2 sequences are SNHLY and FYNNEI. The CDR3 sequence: CASSGWDYKSPSYEQYF. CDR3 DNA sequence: TGTGCCAGCAGTGGTTGGGACTACAAATCCCCCTCCTACGAGCAGTACTTC.

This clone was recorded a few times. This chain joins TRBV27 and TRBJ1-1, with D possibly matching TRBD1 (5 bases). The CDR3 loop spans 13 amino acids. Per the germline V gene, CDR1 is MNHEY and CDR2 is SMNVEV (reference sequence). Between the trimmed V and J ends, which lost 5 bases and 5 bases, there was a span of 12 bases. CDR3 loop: CASSPSWGTEAFF. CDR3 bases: TGTGCCAGCAGTCCCTCATGGGGGACTGAAGCTTTCTTT.

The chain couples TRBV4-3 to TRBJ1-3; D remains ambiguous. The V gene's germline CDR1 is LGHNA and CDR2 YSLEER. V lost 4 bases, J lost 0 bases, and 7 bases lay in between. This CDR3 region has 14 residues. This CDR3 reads CASSRAYSGNTIYF. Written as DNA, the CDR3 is TGCGCCAGCAGCCGGGCCTACTCTGGAAACACCATATATTTT.

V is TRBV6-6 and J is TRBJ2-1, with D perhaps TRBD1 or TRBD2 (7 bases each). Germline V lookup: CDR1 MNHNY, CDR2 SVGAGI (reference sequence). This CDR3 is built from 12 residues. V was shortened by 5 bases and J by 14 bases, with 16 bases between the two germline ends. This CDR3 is CASSPQGGWEFF. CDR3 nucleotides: TGTGCCAGCAGTCCCCAGGGGGGGTGGGAGTTCTTC.

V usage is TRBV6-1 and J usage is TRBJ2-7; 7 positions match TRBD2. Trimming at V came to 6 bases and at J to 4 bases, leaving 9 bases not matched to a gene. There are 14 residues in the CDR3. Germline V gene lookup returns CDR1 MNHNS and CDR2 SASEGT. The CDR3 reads CASRFWEGKYEQYF. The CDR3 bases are TGTGCCAGCAGGTTTTGGGAGGGGAAATACGAGCAGTACTTC.

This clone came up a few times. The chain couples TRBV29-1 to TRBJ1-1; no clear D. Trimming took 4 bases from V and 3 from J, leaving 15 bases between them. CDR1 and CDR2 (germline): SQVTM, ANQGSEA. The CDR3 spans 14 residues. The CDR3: CSVGGGSSYTEAFF. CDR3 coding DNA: TGCAGCGTTGGAGGAGGGAGTAGCTACACTGAAGCTTTCTTT.

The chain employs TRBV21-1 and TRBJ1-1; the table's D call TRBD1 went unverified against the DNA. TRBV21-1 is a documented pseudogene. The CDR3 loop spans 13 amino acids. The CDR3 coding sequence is TGTGCCAGCAGCAAAGTCATGAACACTGAAGCTTTCTTT. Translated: CASSKVMNTEAFF.

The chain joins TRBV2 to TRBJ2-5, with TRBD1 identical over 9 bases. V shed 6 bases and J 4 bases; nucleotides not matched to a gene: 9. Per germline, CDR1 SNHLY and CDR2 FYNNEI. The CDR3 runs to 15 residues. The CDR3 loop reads CASRGRDRVRETQYF. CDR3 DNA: TGTGCCAGCAGGGGTCGGGACAGGGTGCGAGAGACCCAGTACTTC.

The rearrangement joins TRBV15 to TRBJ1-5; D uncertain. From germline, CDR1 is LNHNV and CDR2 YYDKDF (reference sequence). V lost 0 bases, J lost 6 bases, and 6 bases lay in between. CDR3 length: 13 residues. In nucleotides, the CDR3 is TGTGCCACCAGCAGAGATAATTCTCAGCCCCAGCATTTT. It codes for CATSRDNSQPQHF.

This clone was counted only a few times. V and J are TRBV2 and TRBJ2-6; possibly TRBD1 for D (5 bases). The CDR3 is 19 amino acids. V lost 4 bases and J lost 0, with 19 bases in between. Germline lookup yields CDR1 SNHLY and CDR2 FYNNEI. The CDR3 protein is CASSVLLVGQPSGANVLTF. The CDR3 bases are TGTGCCAGCAGTGTCTTATTAGTGGGGCAGCCCTCTGGGGCCAACGTCCTGACTTTC.

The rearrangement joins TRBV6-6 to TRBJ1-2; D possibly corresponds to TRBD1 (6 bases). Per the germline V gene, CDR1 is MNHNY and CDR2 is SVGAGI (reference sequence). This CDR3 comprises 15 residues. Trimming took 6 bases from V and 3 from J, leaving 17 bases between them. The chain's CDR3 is CASRAYTGSHYGYTF. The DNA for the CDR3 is TGTGCCAGCAGAGCTTACACAGGGTCTCACTATGGCTACACCTTC.

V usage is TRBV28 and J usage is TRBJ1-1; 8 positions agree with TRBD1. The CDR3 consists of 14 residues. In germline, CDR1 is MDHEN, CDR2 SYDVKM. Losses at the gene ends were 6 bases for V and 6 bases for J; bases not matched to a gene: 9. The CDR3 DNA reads TGTGCCAGCAGCGGACAGGGAGGGTCGGCTGAAGCTTTCTTT. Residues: CASSGQGGSAEAFF.

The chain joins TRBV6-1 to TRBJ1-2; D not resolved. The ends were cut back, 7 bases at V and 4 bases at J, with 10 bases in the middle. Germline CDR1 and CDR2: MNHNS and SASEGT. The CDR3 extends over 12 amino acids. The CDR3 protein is CASTEISYGYTF. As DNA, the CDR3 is TGTGCCAGCACTGAGATATCCTATGGCTACACCTTC.

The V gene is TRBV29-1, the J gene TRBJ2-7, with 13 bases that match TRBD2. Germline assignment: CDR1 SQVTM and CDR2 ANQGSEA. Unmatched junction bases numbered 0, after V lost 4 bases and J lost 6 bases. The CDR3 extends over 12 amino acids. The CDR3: CSVGLAGGEQYV. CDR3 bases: TGCAGCGTTGGACTAGCGGGAGGCGAGCAGTACGTC.